The 17 T cell receptor beta chains listed next were all sequenced from one sample in a study of Graves' ophthalmopathy and Graves' hyperthyroidism. From RNA, the CDR3 regions of TCR beta chains were amplified and sequenced. An initial RT-PCR round employing HTBI primers preceded a second-round multiplex PCR. TCRdb used MiXCR to reprocess the multiplex PCR reads, holding one entry per CDR3 protein. The sample contains roughly 1.1 million distinct CDR3 sequences, around a third of which appear only once. Source material: peripheral blood or thyroid tissue (not recorded which). The receptors stem from an adult man with Graves' hyperthyroidism.

This clonotype has just a few counts. The chain links TRBV9 to TRBJ2-7; possibly TRBD2 for D (6 bases). The CDR3 is 14 amino acids. The germline V and J ends were trimmed by 5 bases and 3 bases, with 15 bases remaining between them. Germline-derived CDR1 and CDR2 are SGDLS and YYNGEE. As DNA, the CDR3 is TGTGCCAGCAGGGAGGGCGGCGTGGACTACGAGCAGTACTTC. Translation: CASREGGVDYEQYF. Drawing the rest from reference TRBV9 and TRBJ2-7, the complete variable domain is DSGVTQTPKHLITATGQRVTLRCSPRSGDLSVYWYQQSLDQGLQFLIQYYNGEERAKGNILERFSAQQFPDLHSELNLSSLELGDSALYFCASREGGVDYEQYFGPGTRLTVT.

This clonotype was seen a few times. The chain couples TRBV6-5 to TRBJ1-6, with 8 nucleotides matching TRBD1. Unmatched junction bases numbered 7, after V lost 2 bases and J lost 4 bases. CDR1 MNHEY and CDR2 SVGAGI come from the germline V gene. The CDR3 extends over 17 amino acids. The CDR3: CASSYTGQVLYNSPLHF. As DNA, the CDR3 is TGTGCCAGCAGTTACACGGGACAGGTGCTTTATAATTCACCCCTCCACTTT.

CDR3 sequence (DNA): TGTGCCAGTAGTATAGAACCGGCCGGACAGGTTGGGGGTATCCAAGAGACCCAGTACTTC. Its translation is CASSIEPAGQVGGIQETQYF. The chain recombines TRBV19 with TRBJ2-5, with TRBD1 matching 7 bases. The germline CDR1 and CDR2 sequences are LNHDA and SQIVND (reference sequence). CDR3 length equals 20 residues. The V segment lost 0 bases and the J segment 1 base; nucleotides outside the gene matches: 17.

This clonotype turned up a few times. The J gene is TRBJ2-5, the V gene TRBV6-6; 8 nucleotides match TRBD1. Trimming cost V 4 bases and J 6 bases; bases outside gene matches: 7. The V gene's germline CDR1 is MNHNY and CDR2 SVGAGI (reference sequence). This CDR3 spans 14 amino acids. The chain's CDR3 is CASSSPTGVKTQYF. In nucleotides, the CDR3 is TGTGCCAGCAGTTCACCGACAGGGGTGAAGACCCAGTACTTC.

This clonotype was observed at least ten times. This chain links TRBV19 with TRBJ1-1; TRBD1 might be the D (5 bases). This CDR3 comprises 14 residues. Germline CDR1 is LNHDA and CDR2 is SQIVND (reference sequence). V dropped 9 bases and J dropped 6 bases, with 20 bases sitting between them. CDR3 DNA: TGTGCCAGCAAAACGCCAGGGTGGAGAGCTGAAGCTTTCTTT. This gives the protein CASKTPGWRAEAFF.

Many counts were recorded for this clonotype. V gene TRBV3-1 combines with J gene TRBJ1-2; D is ambiguous. V was cut by 3 bases and J by 8 bases, with 13 bases left in between. There are 13 residues in the CDR3. The germline V gene has CDR1 LGHDT and CDR2 YNNKEL (reference sequence). DNA for the CDR3: TGTGCCAGCAGCCACTGGGCAGATCGCGGCTACACCTTC. This gives the protein CASSHWADRGYTF.

The chain uses TRBV7-9 and TRBJ1-6; D is unresolved. Germline CDR1 is SEHNR and CDR2 is FQNEAQ (reference sequence). The V end was cut by 5 bases, the J end by 10 bases, with 12 bases between. The CDR3 is 13 amino acids. This CDR3 reads CASSPRGSSPLHF. The CDR3 coding sequence is TGTGCCAGCAGCCCCAGAGGGTCCTCACCCCTCCACTTT. Together with reference TRBV7-9 and TRBJ1-6, the CDR3 gives the full variable domain: DTGVSQNPRHKITKRGQNVTFRCDPISEHNRLYWYRQTLGQGPEFLTYFQNEAQLEKSRLLSDRFSAERPKGSFSTLEIQRTEQGDSAMYLCASSPRGSSPLHFGNGTRLTVT.

V usage is TRBV6-6 and J usage is TRBJ1-4, with 7 bases that match TRBD1. Germline CDR1 and CDR2: MNHNY and SVGAGI (reference sequence). With 5 bases clipped from V and 6 bases from J, the junction kept 9 bases outside the gene matches. CDR3 length: 15 amino acids. CDR3 DNA sequence: TGTGCCAGCAGTAAAAACAGGGGCAGAGATGAAAAACTGTTTTTT. Encoded protein: CASSKNRGRDEKLFF.

A remark on this clonotype: This could be a read error, since a much larger clone is one nucleotide away. The chain links TRBV6-4 to TRBJ2-6; D gene ambiguous. The V gene's germline CDR1 is MRHNA and CDR2 SNTAGT. The CDR3 covers 15 residues. The CDR3 here is CAISEEGSGANVLTF. The DNA of the CDR3 is TGTGCCATCAGTGAAGAAGGATCTGGGGCCAACGTCCTGACTTTC.

Turning to this clonotype: Mismatch with germline at one junction end may stem from a read error. The genes are TRBV11-1 and TRBJ2-7; weak D call: TRBD1 (5 bases). The CDR3 loop spans 15 amino acids. Looked up from germline, CDR1 is SGHAT and CDR2 is FQDESV (reference sequence). CDR3 amino acids: CASSALTGNSYGQYF. The CDR3 DNA sequence: TGTGCCAGCAGTGCTCTCACAGGTAACTCCTACGGGCAGTACTTC.

The CDR3 loop is CASSLKGRAEAFF. The CDR3 DNA reads as TGTGCCAGCAGCTTGAAAGGGAGGGCTGAAGCTTTCTTT. J is TRBJ1-1 and V is TRBV5-8; D unclear. The CDR3 consists of 13 residues. Deletions cut 1 base from V and 6 bases from J, with 10 bases between. Germline-derived CDR1 and CDR2 are SGHTS and YDEGEE.

The genes are TRBV12-3 or TRBV12-4 and TRBJ2-5, with TRBD1 identical over 8 bases. V dropped 4 bases and J dropped 2; count of bases not matched to a gene: 6. This CDR3 has 15 residues. The CDR3 region is CASSSGDRSQETQYF. The CDR3, as DNA: TGTGCCAGCAGTTCAGGGGACAGGAGTCAAGAGACCCAGTACTTC.

This clonotype came up a few times. The chain employs TRBV5-1 and TRBJ2-7, with D hard to call. Trimming removed 1 base from V and 6 bases from J, with 17 bases in between. The CDR3 totals 15 residues. Germline CDR1 reads SGHRS; CDR2 reads YFSETQ. DNA of the CDR3: TGCGCCAGCAGCTTGTCTAATCAGCCCGGAGCCGAGCAGTACTTC. Protein: CASSLSNQPGAEQYF.

This clonotype appeared once. The chain's CDR3 is CASSTYAPATGTGGYEQYF. CDR3 DNA sequence: TGTGCCAGCAGTACTTATGCCCCCGCCACCGGGACAGGGGGTTACGAGCAGTACTTC. V usage is TRBV6-1 and J usage is TRBJ2-7, with 11 bases identical to TRBD1. This CDR3 is 19 amino acids long. Germline CDR1 and CDR2: MNHNS and SASEGT. J was trimmed by 4 bases and V by 5 bases; bases with no gene match: 19.

This clonotype occurred many times. V usage is TRBV20-1 and J usage is TRBJ2-6; D is possibly TRBD1 or TRBD2 (5 bases each). Germline V lookup: CDR1 DFQATT, CDR2 SNEGSKA (reference sequence). V lost 0 bases to trimming and J lost 3 bases, with 18 bases between them. The CDR3 length is 18 residues. The chain's CDR3 is CSARDVLGVGVGANVLTF. The CDR3 DNA sequence: TGCAGTGCTAGAGATGTCCTCGGGGTGGGGGTTGGGGCCAACGTCCTGACTTTC.

The V and J genes are TRBV7-8 and TRBJ1-2; 7 bases align to TRBD1. Losses at the gene ends were 6 bases for V and 1 base for J; bases not matched to a gene: 11. Germline CDR1 SGHVS, CDR2 FQNEAQ. The CDR3 runs to 16 residues. CDR3: CASRNRPGQNNYGYTF. The DNA for the CDR3 is TGTGCCAGCAGAAATCGACCGGGACAGAATAACTATGGCTACACCTTC.

The CDR3 loop is CASSITGAGWRPEAFF. As DNA, the CDR3 is TGTGCCAGTAGTATAACGGGGGCGGGGTGGCGGCCTGAAGCTTTCTTT. V is TRBV19 and J is TRBJ1-1; D perhaps matches TRBD1 (6 bases). This CDR3 comprises 16 residues. With 2 bases removed from V and 6 bases from J, the gap between germline ends came to 19 bases. CDR1 LNHDA and CDR2 SQIVND come from the germline V gene (reference sequence).